This TCR beta chain was obtained from a study of Ad26.COV2.S vaccination and SARS-CoV-2 variants. Across the whole study: Ad26.COV2.S arm of COV1001 included the donor. Intramuscularly, Ad26.COV2.S was given either once or twice, 56 days apart.

Repertoires were generated with immunoSEQ multiplex PCR, while TCRdb's copy carries only in-frame clones and drops some. The sample contains more than 400,000 clones, 90% of which appear only once. This CDR3 comprises 16 residues. Trimming left V 5 bases short and J 4 bases short, with 21 bases between. CDR1 and CDR2 from the germline V gene are MDHEN and SYDVKM. Study conclusions and caveats: Placebo and vaccine recipients had non-spike TCR breadth that was similar.

A note on this clone: Antigen unknown.

Specified treatment: roughly 20 received Ad26.COV2.S at low or high dose, single or two shots; about five received placebo; per-sample allocation not given. Specimens were obtained on day 63 following the first vaccine or placebo injection. An Ad26 vector was used to express Wuhan-strain SARS-CoV-2 spike as the vaccine. This sample comprised peripheral blood, obtained in a trial of Ad26.COV2.S vaccine versus placebo. The TCR was taken from a person aged 18-60 years who received the Ad26.COV2.S COVID-19 vaccine or a placebo. This chain uses TRBV28 with TRBJ2-7; TRBD1 might be the D (5 bases). The CDR3 coding sequence is TGTGCCAGCAGTGATGCCCGGTCAGGGTCCAAATACGAGCAGTACTTC. It encodes CASSDARSGSKYEQYF.